These 20 T cell receptor beta chains came from one sample sequenced in a study of cytomegalovirus exposure and HLA in healthy donors (dated by TCRdb to about 2017). The library relied on the immunoSEQ multiplex PCR assay. A mixture of 60 forward primers for TCR Vbeta segments and 13 reverse primers for TCR Jbeta segments was used in the multiplex PCR. This immuneACCESS table, as held by TCRdb, lists in-frame sequences with V and J called but not all clones. Of the missing ones, under half trace to an unresolved V gene in checked studies; the others have no known cause. Recorded for this sample are 120,000 to 150,000 clones; more than 60% of them occurred a single time. The ten largest make up 1.8% of the sample. Sequencing used PBMCs. The receptors stem from a male donor in good health and CMV-seronegative.

The gene calls are TRBV15 and TRBJ2-3, with D uncertain. Looked up from germline, CDR1 is LNHNV and CDR2 is YYDKDF (reference sequence). The CDR3 is 14 amino acids. With 0 bases removed from V and 11 bases from J, the gap between germline ends came to 15 bases. CDR3 bases: TGTGCCACCAGCAGAGATCAGTCCTCCCGCGGGCAGTATTTT. Translating gives CATSRDQSSRGQYF.

The CDR3 bases are TGTGCCAGTAGTATTGGCCAGGGGGCGAACACTGAAGCTTTCTTT. Its translation is CASSIGQGANTEAFF. The chain recombines TRBV19 with TRBJ1-1; 8 nucleotides match TRBD1. From germline, CDR1 is LNHDA and CDR2 SQIVND (reference sequence). Losses at the gene ends were 3 bases for V and 1 base for J; bases not matched to a gene: 4. The CDR3 extends over 15 amino acids.

A word on this clone: Other DNA sequences in this sample translate to the same CDR3. The gene calls are TRBV5-1 and TRBJ2-2; D uncertain. The CDR3 is made up of 14 amino acids. Trimming stripped 0 bases from V and 2 bases from J, with 5 bases between. Germline CDR1 reads SGHRS; CDR2 reads YFSETQ. The DNA for the CDR3 is TGCGCCAGCAGCTTGGGGCAAAACACCGGGGAGCTGTTTTTT. It encodes CASSLGQNTGELFF.

This chain connects TRBV7-2 to TRBJ2-3; D might be TRBD2 (6 bases). The germline V gene encodes CDR1 SGHTA and CDR2 FQGNSA. The CDR3 totals 17 residues. Trimming took off 6 bases at V and 0 bases at J, with 19 bases between the two ends. DNA of the CDR3: TGTGCCAGCAGATTCGGGACTCTCGGTTGGAGCACAGATACGCAGTATTTT. Translated: CASRFGTLGWSTDTQYF.

The chain is built from TRBV2 and TRBJ1-5, with D unresolved. V was shortened by 4 bases and J by 0 bases, with 13 bases between the two germline ends. The germline V gene encodes CDR1 SNHLY and CDR2 FYNNEI. This CDR3 contains 16 residues. The CDR3 nucleotides are TGTGCCAGCAGTGGGGAGGGTGACTATAGCAATCAGCCCCAGCATTTT. Encoded protein: CASSGEGDYSNQPQHF.

This clone was seen a handful of times. The CDR3 DNA is TGTGCCAGCGGGGGGGGTCTGGGCACAGATACGCAGTATTTT. This gives the protein CASGGGLGTDTQYF. The chain joins TRBV6-5 to TRBJ2-3; 7 bases map to TRBD2. The V and J ends lost 8 bases and 1 base, in that order; junction bases with no gene match: 6. This CDR3 is 14 amino acids long. Germline V gene sequence: CDR1 MNHEY, CDR2 SVGAGI.

This clone turned up a few times. V usage is TRBV7-9 and J usage is TRBJ1-1; no clear D. The germline V and J ends were trimmed by 6 bases and 1 base, with 12 bases remaining between them. The CDR3 totals 14 residues. Per the germline V gene, CDR1 is SEHNR and CDR2 is FQNEAQ (reference sequence). CDR3 region: CASRTNRQNTEAFF. The CDR3 DNA sequence: TGTGCCAGCAGAACAAATCGACAGAACACTGAAGCTTTCTTT. The entire variable domain, with the rest obtained from reference TRBV7-9 and TRBJ1-1, is as follows: DTGVSQNPRHKITKRGQNVTFRCDPISEHNRLYWYRQTLGQGPEFLTYFQNEAQLEKSRLLSDRFSAERPKGSFSTLEIQRTEQGDSAMYLCASRTNRQNTEAFFGQGTRLTVV.

The rearrangement links TRBV7-3 to TRBJ2-6, with D maybe TRBD1 (5 bases). The germline V gene has CDR1 SGHTA and CDR2 FQGTGA. The V and J ends lost 0 bases and 1 base respectively, with 10 bases between them. This CDR3 is 17 amino acids long. This CDR3 is CASSLTGVISGANVLTF. CDR3 coding DNA: TGTGCCAGCAGCTTAACAGGGGTAATTTCTGGGGCCAACGTCCTGACTTTC.

V gene TRBV6-1 combines with J gene TRBJ2-7; maybe TRBD2 (5 bases). The V end lost 0 bases, the J end lost 3 bases, and 9 bases lay between the germline ends. In germline, CDR1 is MNHNS, CDR2 SASEGT. The length of the CDR3 is 14 residues. The CDR3 DNA is TGTGCCAGCAGTGAAGCGGGGAGCGGCTACGAGCAGTACTTC. This sequence encodes CASSEAGSGYEQYF.

This clone came up a few times. The CDR3 bases are TGTGCCAGCAGTTACGCCCGAGGGAGCTCCTACGAGCAGTACTTC. It specifies CASSYARGSSYEQYF. The J gene is TRBJ2-7, the V gene TRBV6-5; TRBD2 might be the D (5 bases). In germline, CDR1 is MNHEY, CDR2 SVGAGI. This CDR3 comprises 15 residues. Between the trimmed V and J ends, which lost 2 bases and 0 bases, there was a span of 11 bases.

The rearrangement uses TRBV6-1 and TRBJ1-2; 11 bases agree with TRBD1. The junction had 6 bases not matched to a gene; V was cut back by 5 bases and J by 4 bases. CDR1 and CDR2 from the germline V gene are MNHNS and SASEGT. The CDR3 loop spans 15 amino acids. CDR3: CASSPGQGASYGYTF. The CDR3 bases are TGTGCCAGCAGTCCCGGACAGGGGGCGAGCTATGGCTACACCTTC.

This clone was recorded many times. The V gene is TRBV7-9, the J gene TRBJ1-1, with D unresolved. Germline lookup yields CDR1 SEHNR and CDR2 FQNEAQ (reference sequence). The CDR3 spans 11 residues. V dropped 2 bases and J dropped 8 bases, with 6 bases sitting between them. The CDR3 DNA sequence: TGTGCCAGCAGCTTAAGCAAAGAAGCTTTCTTT. This sequence encodes CASSLSKEAFF.

The CDR3 nucleotides read TGTGCCATCAGGATAGCGGGGGGCAATGAGCAGTTCTTC. This gives the protein CAIRIAGGNEQFF. The chain has TRBV10-3 and TRBJ2-1; the match to TRBD2 covers 10 bases. Germline V gene sequence: CDR1 ENHRY, CDR2 SYGVKD. V was clipped by 6 bases and J by 6 bases; unmatched bases: 2. The CDR3 runs 13 residues.

This chain links TRBV6-1 with TRBJ1-6; D is undetermined. The CDR3 runs 12 residues. CDR1 is MNHNS, CDR2 SASEGT, per germline. V was shortened by 4 bases and J by 9 bases, with 7 bases between the two germline ends. The CDR3, as DNA: TGTGCCAGCAGTGTTGAGTTTTCACCCCTCCACTTT. Translating it yields CASSVEFSPLHF.

The CDR3 loop reads CASSHVPIGGEQFF. As DNA, the CDR3 is TGCGCCAGCAGCCACGTACCTATCGGCGGTGAGCAGTTCTTC. The chain couples TRBV4-3 to TRBJ2-1, with D unresolved. CDR1 is LGHNA, CDR2 YSLEER, per germline. The CDR3 contains 14 residues. The germline V and J ends were trimmed by 3 bases and 9 bases, with 15 bases remaining between them.

This clone occurred a few times. This rearrangement joins TRBV5-1 to TRBJ2-2; the match to TRBD2 covers 14 bases. CDR1 is SGHRS and CDR2 is YFSETQ in the germline V gene. The CDR3 is made up of 17 amino acids. The V and J ends lost 4 bases and 3 bases, in that order; junction bases with no gene match: 5. CDR3 region: CASSPGLAGAYTGELFF. DNA of the CDR3: TGCGCCAGCAGCCCGGGACTAGCGGGGGCCTACACCGGGGAGCTGTTTTTT.

The chain employs TRBV7-2 and TRBJ2-7; 10 nucleotides align to TRBD1. The germline V gene encodes CDR1 SGHTA and CDR2 FQGNSA. This CDR3 region has 14 residues. The V gene end was trimmed by 5 bases and the J gene end by 5 bases; junction bases not matched to a gene: 6. The CDR3 region has the DNA TGTGCCAGCAGCCCCATGACAGGGGGCCACGAGCAGTACTTC. This gives the protein CASSPMTGGHEQYF.

V usage is TRBV27 and J usage is TRBJ2-2, with 8 bases aligning to TRBD1. The CDR3 length is 16 residues. V lost 7 bases to trimming and J lost 1 base; unmatched junction nucleotides: 8. From germline, CDR1 is MNHEY and CDR2 SMNVEV (reference sequence). CDR3 coding DNA: TGTGCCAGCACCTCCCACGGGACAGGGAACACCGGGGAGCTGTTTTTT. It specifies CASTSHGTGNTGELFF.

This clone was counted a single time. This chain joins TRBV7-3 and TRBJ1-5; D not certain. The CDR3 covers 13 residues. V was trimmed by 1 base and J by 7 bases, leaving 8 bases between them. Germline V gives CDR1 SGHTA, CDR2 FQGTGA. This chain's CDR3 is CASSLNVQQPQHF. The DNA of the CDR3 is TGTGCCAGCAGCTTAAATGTGCAGCAGCCCCAGCATTTT.

The rearrangement joins TRBV4-3 to TRBJ2-1; 9 nucleotides align to TRBD2. The V and J ends lost 0 bases and 6 bases, in that order; junction bases with no gene match: 9. In germline, CDR1 is LGHNA, CDR2 YSLEER. The CDR3 has 17 amino acids. This CDR3 is CASSQEVRRGGGNEQFF. The CDR3 nucleotides are TGCGCCAGCAGCCAAGAGGTTCGGCGGGGGGGAGGCAATGAGCAGTTCTTC.